This TCR beta chain is drawn from a study of tumor and adjacent non-tumor tissue in lung cancer. Study outcomes and limitations: Significantly higher TCR diversity was found in tumor than normal lung.

In this sample, this clonotype turned up many times. The antigen remains unidentified. V shed 8 bases and J shed 2 bases, with 12 bases lying between them. The CDR3 is made up of 13 amino acids. CDR1 MNHEY and CDR2 SVGAGI come from the germline V gene. No cell sorting was done before RNA was extracted from the tissue. The normal lung tissue was taken more than 3 cm from the tumor edge. A modified ARM-PCR protocol with three rounds of nested PCR amplified TCRbeta. TCRdb called the multiplex PCR reads again in MiXCR, with one record for every CDR3 protein. Counted here are approximately 100,000 distinct CDR3 sequences, 50% to 70% occurring once; the ten biggest clones make up about 19%.

This rearrangement joins TRBV6-5 to TRBJ1-2; D uncertain. This TCR was recovered from a man aged 25-40 years with non-small cell lung cancer. Material: distant non-tumor lung tissue. The CDR3, as DNA: TGTGCCAGCGGACGGAGGCTAAACTATGGCTACACCTTC. Protein sequence: CASGRRLNYGYTF.